The rows below give T cell receptor beta chains drawn from one sample of a study of T cells after yellow fever vaccination. TCRdb re-called the 5' RACE reads with MiXCR, one entry per CDR3 protein. This table has more than 450,000 distinct CDR3 sequences, 20% to 25% appearing once. This specimen consisted of PBMCs, obtained 21 days after the first yellow fever vaccination. The receptors derive from a man aged 18 to 29 who received the YFV17D yellow fever vaccine. CDR3s include the opening cysteine and the closing phenylalanine or tryptophan. A D gene is named only where the DNA matches it firmly. Clone size is not always given. Where it is, it says once, few, many or a class for expanded clones.

V,J,size,D,DNA,CDR3
TRBV5-4,TRBJ1-2,.,.,TGTGCCAGCAGCTTGTATGGGGGCGGTAACTATGGCTACACCTTC,CASSLYGGGNYGYTF
TRBV6-5,TRBJ2-3,.,TRBD2,TGTGCCAGCAGTTACCATGGGACTAGCGGGGGTAGCACAGATACGCAGTATTTT,CASSYHGTSGGSTDTQYF
TRBV6-2/TRBV6-3,TRBJ2-5,.,.,TGTGCCAGCAGTTCCAACCCGACGGGACGGATAGGGGAGACCCAGTACTTC,CASSSNPTGRIGETQYF
TRBV7-2,TRBJ2-7,few,TRBD1,TGTGCCAGCAGCTTATACGGGACAGGGTCCTACGAGCAGTACTTC,CASSLYGTGSYEQYF
TRBV20-1,TRBJ1-1,.,.,TGCAGTGCTCAGACGACCCATTCAACAGAGGCTTTCTTT,CSAQTTHSTEAFF
TRBV6-5,TRBJ1-3,.,.,TGTGCCAGCAGTTTCAGGGTTCCTGGAAACACCATATATTTT,CASSFRVPGNTIYF
TRBV19,TRBJ1-1,.,TRBD1,TGTGCCAGTACCTCCCTAGGGGGCTGGACTGAAGCTTTCTTT,CASTSLGGWTEAFF
TRBV12-3/TRBV12-4,TRBJ2-1,once,.,TGTGCCAGCAGTCTAGGGGGGTTCGATGAGCAGTTCTTC,CASSLGGFDEQFF
TRBV6-1,TRBJ1-2,once,.,TGTGCCAGTCAGGAGCAGCCGGCCTATGGCTACACCTTC,CASQEQPAYGYTF
TRBV20-1,TRBJ2-1,.,.,TGCAGTGCTAGTGCCCGGGGTGGGCGTGAGCAGTTCTTC,CSASARGGREQFF
TRBV9,TRBJ2-5,many,.,TGTGCCAGCAGCGGTGAGTGGGAGACCCAGTACTTC,CASSGEWETQYF
TRBV4-2,TRBJ2-1,many,TRBD1,TGTGCCAGCAGCGGCACAGGGGGCTCCAATGAGCAGTTCTTC,CASSGTGGSNEQFF
TRBV14,TRBJ1-1,few,.,TGTGCCAGCAGCTCGGGGCTAGAAGCTTTCTTT,CASSSGLEAFF
TRBV7-4,TRBJ1-5,.,.,TGTGCCAGCAGCTTAGGCAAGAGTCAGCCCCAGCATTTT,CASSLGKSQPQHF
TRBV28,TRBJ1-1,.,.,TGTGCCAGCAGTTTTTGGATGGGTGCGGAGGGGTCCACTGAAGCTTTCTTT,CASSFWMGAEGSTEAFF
TRBV5-1,TRBJ2-2,many,.,TGCGCCAGCAGCTTAAGCCTTAGTAACACCGGGGAGCTGTTTTTT,CASSLSLSNTGELFF
TRBV6-2/TRBV6-3,TRBJ1-2,few,.,TGTGCCAGCGGGACTCACTGGGGCTACACCTTC,CASGTHWGYTF
TRBV7-9,TRBJ2-5,.,.,TGTGCCAGCAGCCCTCCGGGACTTAAAGGGACCCAGTACTTC,CASSPPGLKGTQYF
TRBV2,TRBJ1-2,few,TRBD1,TGTGCCAGCAAGCTAGGACAGGGGGATGGCTACACCTTC,CASKLGQGDGYTF
TRBV5-1,TRBJ2-1,.,.,TGCGCCAGCAGCTTCGGGGCCGGGAACTCCTACAATGAGCAGTTCTTC,CASSFGAGNSYNEQFF
TRBV28,TRBJ2-5,.,.,TGTGCCAGCAGTTTACATCTAACACAGTACTTC,CASSLHLTQYF
TRBV3-1,TRBJ2-5,few,TRBD1,TGTGCCAGCAGCCCTCGGGACAGGGATGAGACCCAGTACTTC,CASSPRDRDETQYF
TRBV5-1,TRBJ2-7,many,.,TGCGCCAGCAGCTTGGGAAACGGAGGCGAGCAGTACTTC,CASSLGNGGEQYF
TRBV20-1,TRBJ1-4,.,.,TGCAGTGCGGGCGAGTGGAAACTGTTTTTT,CSAGEWKLFF
TRBV4-2,TRBJ2-4,few,.,TGTGCCAGCAGCCCTCGACTAGTTGACAGCGCCAAAAACATTCAGTACTTC,CASSPRLVDSAKNIQYF
TRBV5-5,TRBJ2-1,few,TRBD1,TGTGCCAGCAGCTTGGACAGGGGGCCTCTCTACTTC,CASSLDRGPLYF
TRBV7-3,TRBJ2-1,.,.,TGTGCCAGCGCAGGGGCAGGGGACAATGAGCAGTTCTTC,CASAGAGDNEQFF
TRBV4-1,TRBJ2-3,.,TRBD1,TGCGCCAGCAGCCTCGAGGGGGCGCGGGATACGCAGTATTTT,CASSLEGARDTQYF
TRBV9,TRBJ2-3,.,.,TGTGCCAGCAGCGTACCGGGCGTCTCAGATACGCAGTATTTT,CASSVPGVSDTQYF
TRBV19,TRBJ2-5,.,.,TGTGCCAGTAGTCCCCAAGGGGTAGCAGAGACCCAGTACTTC,CASSPQGVAETQYF
TRBV24-1,TRBJ2-2,few,.,TGTGCCACCAGTGACTGGGGCTTAACCGGGGAGCTGTTTTTT,CATSDWGLTGELFF
TRBV5-1,TRBJ2-3,few,TRBD2,TGCGCCAGCAGCATTGCCGGGACTAGCGGGGACCTCACAGATACGCAGTATTTT,CASSIAGTSGDLTDTQYF
TRBV11-2,TRBJ2-1,once,TRBD2,TGTGCCAGCAGCTTAGTTCCTCTCACCGGGACTAGCGGGGGGGCCGCAGACAATGAGCAGTTCTTC,CASSLVPLTGTSGGAADNEQFF
TRBV24-1,TRBJ2-3,few,TRBD2,TGTGCCACCAGTGATTTGCATAGCGGGGGGCACGGTACGCAGTATTTT,CATSDLHSGGHGTQYF
TRBV5-1,TRBJ2-1,few,.,TGCGCCAGCAGCTTGAGAGCCTGGGGCGGGGACTCCTACAATGAGCAGTTCTTC,CASSLRAWGGDSYNEQFF
TRBV7-9,TRBJ1-1,few,.,TGTGCCAGCAGCCTTTCTCTAACCTCTGGTGAAGCTTTCTTT,CASSLSLTSGEAFF